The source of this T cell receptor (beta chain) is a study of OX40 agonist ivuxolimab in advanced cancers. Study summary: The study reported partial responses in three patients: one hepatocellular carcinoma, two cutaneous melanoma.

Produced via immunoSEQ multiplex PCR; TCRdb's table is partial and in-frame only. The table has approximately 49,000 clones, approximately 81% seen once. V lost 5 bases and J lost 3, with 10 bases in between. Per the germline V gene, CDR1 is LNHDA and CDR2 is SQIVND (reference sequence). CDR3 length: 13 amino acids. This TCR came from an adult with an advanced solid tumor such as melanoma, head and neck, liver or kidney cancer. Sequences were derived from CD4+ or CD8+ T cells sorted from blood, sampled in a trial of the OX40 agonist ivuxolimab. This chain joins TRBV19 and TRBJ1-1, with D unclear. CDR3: CASSPGGYTEAFF. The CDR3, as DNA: TGTGCCAGTAGTCCCGGTGGGTACACTGAAGCTTTCTTT.